This T cell receptor beta chain originates from a study of cytomegalovirus exposure and HLA in healthy donors (dated by TCRdb to about 2017). Study-wide context: An earlier analysis of 587 of the donors reported more than 250 Gb of sequence data and around 110 million unique TCR beta sequences from 150 million to 200 million T cells. In a later genetic analysis, genome-wide SNP genotypes for 398 of the 666 donors were used, and that subset was treated as a discovery cohort. The study aimed to test whether cataloging public T cell receptors could reveal signatures of past pathogen exposure. An earlier analysis of about 600 of the donors used high-throughput TCR beta sequencing to judge whether each TCR beta V gene segment behaved as functional or pseudogenic. About 280 gigabases of sequencing data and around 85 million unique TCR sequences made up an early release that covered 500 to 650 HLA-typed donors. About 5 DR-DQ haplotypes were handled as single units for association and clustering, since linkage in the cohort was strong. Using immunosequencing, the study profiled T cell repertoires from about 610 subjects and related those repertoires to cytomegalovirus serostatus. Of the 398 genotyped donors, roughly 76% were placed in the genetic ancestry cluster associated with self-reported Caucasian donors. To predict cytomegalovirus infection status, the study combined high-throughput TCR immunosequencing, statistical association of individual TCRs with disease status, and machine learning. Every discovery cohort repertoire had been produced on one sequencing platform. Rather than using new phenotypic data, the later analysis identified candidate immune exposures from TCR beta sequences and from how often those sequences occurred across donors. A separate validation cohort of over 95 different subjects was used in addition to the roughly 670-subject first cohort. Typing coverage varied by locus: roughly 620-630 donors for A, B, C, DRB1 and DQB1; roughly 560 for DQA1; 606 for DPA1; around 490 for DPB1. On average, about 200,000 unique TCR beta nucleotide sequences were sequenced per donor among more than 350 genotyped donors of the cohort, with roughly 18% of those sequences being non-productive. A later analysis re-analyzed previously published TCR beta repertoires from 666 donors and added high-resolution HLA genotyping to study TCR occurrence patterns. Donor age, sex, ethnicity and CMV serostatus were compiled together with the repertoire data. HLA typing covered class I and class II loci at four-digit resolution. The full study reports these points: The only immune exposure information available for the cohort was CMV serostatus. In a later analysis, HLA-associated TCR beta chains were found to be more clonally expanded and to have lower generation probabilities than equally common non-associated chains. The study listed 150 to 200 TCR beta chains as associated with cytomegalovirus. The authors suggested that the approach could potentially be extended to other disease states and immunological phenotypes. Strong co-occurrence of HLA alleles, especially DR and DQ, made assigning TCR associations to individual alleles difficult. The classifier was reported to diagnose cytomegalovirus status with high specificity and sensitivity in both the original cohort and the validation cohort. Some IMGT-functional V segments, including TRBV6-2 and TRBV6-3, could not be told apart with the 87-base-pair reads, so those segments were excluded. A later analysis reported that several top co-occurrence clusters appeared linked to parvovirus B19, influenza, CMV and Epstein-Barr virus. Broadly in line with IMGT annotations, most TCR beta V segments showed up in productive rearrangements about 87% or about 30% of the time in an earlier analysis of some 590 of the donors. Presence/absence analyses assumed roughly uniform sequencing depth across donors, an assumption that may not hold. In a later genetic analysis, a missense DCLRE1C variant was associated with V-gene and J-gene trimming of TCR beta chains, and the association was replicated in an independent cohort. Because counts were too low, 15 or so rarely observed V segments, including chromosome 9 orphons, were excluded from the earlier analysis of a few hundred of the donors. In this cohort, only TCR beta chains were sequenced, and detectable features were limited by the absence of alpha or paired-chain data. Linkage disequilibrium might explain the correlated functional status among segregating V segments, but an unknown experimental factor could not be ruled out. A further reported finding was that TCR beta sequences accurately predicted the HLA-A and HLA-B alleles for most subjects in the first cohort. A group of highly shared sequence variants was considered likely to be a technical artifact of the sequencing pipeline. A later analysis found that most CMV-associated TCR beta chains appeared HLA-restricted, with HLA associations seemingly driven largely by CMV exposure. HLA typing was unavailable for some donors at each locus, so association tests used only the typed subset. A later analysis associated approximately 17,000 TCR beta sequences with specific HLA alleles at a false discovery rate of 0.05. In a later analysis, the rate of TCR association differed among HLA loci, with DRB1 alleles having the most associated TCRs and HLA-C alleles having the fewest. A later genetic analysis reported fewer N-insertions in productive TCRs among donors in an Asian-associated ancestry cluster than the roughly 720-donor mean. In vitro tests confirmed that a few of the cytomegalovirus-associated TCR beta chains recognize cytomegalovirus antigens. While some public TCRs were present in many individuals, most TCR sequences turned up only very rarely across donors.

About this clone itself: Its binding antigen is unknown.

The cohort comprised some 700 healthy bone marrow donors. At the time of sampling, every cohort member was nominally healthy, though immune exposures that went unrecorded were likely present. The donor tested CMV seropositive, placing the donor among the 290 or so seropositive members of the cohort. Each donor provided a peripheral blood sample, and peripheral blood mononuclear cells were used for TCR beta sequencing. Genomic DNA was extracted from the blood cell samples with the Qiagen DNeasy Blood Extraction Kit. The CDR3 measures 14 amino acids from cysteine to phenylalanine. CDR3 DNA only is kept here, 42 bases in frame from base 1. From V the trimming removes 1 base and from J it removes 12 bases, while the gene matches leave 9 bases of the junction unaccounted for. Based on the germline V gene, the CDR1 and CDR2 sequences are SGHTA and FQGNSA. Library creation used the immunoSEQ multiplex PCR assay. For the multiplex PCR, a mixture combining 60 forward primers for TCR Vbeta segments and 13 reverse primers for TCR Jbeta segments was used. The CDR3 region of rearranged TCR beta genes was amplified from genomic DNA with a multiplex PCR assay. The amplified TCR beta libraries were sequenced on the Illumina HiSeq System as 87-base-pair reads. The paper's processing steps were these. In a later analysis, approximately 74 million unique TCR beta chains were counted across the approximately 670 repertoires, and roughly 11 million of these chains were shared by at least two donors. To remove PCR and sequencing errors, raw reads were error-corrected and collapsed into unique sequences using a nearest-neighbor algorithm that merged closely related sequences. CDR3 sequences were aligned to IMGT reference sequences to assign V, D and J gene segments. For a sequence to be retained, at least a six-nucleotide match to both a V gene segment and a J gene segment was required. Rearrangements were classified as productive when the CDR3 lacked stop codons and remained in frame with V and J, and all other rearrangements were classified as non-productive. Following IMGT convention, CDR3 was defined as the stretch from the second conserved V-encoded cysteine up to the conserved J-encoded phenylalanine. The earlier analysis of 550 to 650 of the donors excluded any sequence lacking an unambiguous match to a single V gene segment. In an earlier analysis of several hundred of the donors, V segments were called functional above 56.7% productive rearrangements and were called segregating when the between-donor standard deviation exceeded 5%. To diagnose cytomegalovirus status from the catalog of TCR beta chain sequences, a statistical classification framework was built. A later analysis assigned V and J genes by comparing TCR nucleotide sequences with IMGT/GENE-DB human TR gene sequences. A later analysis assigned CDR3 sequences and most-parsimonious VDJ recombination scenarios with the TCRdist pipeline. A later analysis defined each TCR beta chain by its CDR3 amino acid sequence plus V-gene family, and excluded reads lacking a unique V-gene family. In a later analysis, 450 to 600 highly shared, low-generation-probability nucleotide sequences were removed to address suspected cross-contamination and a sequencing artifact. In a later analysis, a clonal expansion index was calculated for each public chain from normalized within-repertoire ranks of inferred template counts. In a later analysis, generation probabilities were computed using a VDJ recombination model fitted to out-of-frame rearrangements, and the results were checked against IGoR. In a later analysis, TCR-TCR, TCR-HLA and TCR-CMV co-occurrence was scored with hypergeometric tests, and a repertoire-size bias correction was applied to TCR pairs. A later analysis estimated false discovery rates by permuting HLA or CMV assignments 20 times. A later analysis grouped co-occurring TCRs with DBSCAN, adding TCRdist sequence similarity when clustering within HLA-allele-positive subsets. Repertoires with fewer than 30,000 or more than 120,000 public chains, plus five repertoires with anomalous nucleotide sharing, were excluded from co-occurrence clustering. Drawn from immuneACCESS, this table holds only the in-frame rearrangements with V and J called that TCRdb kept. Clones are partly lost; checked studies trace under half to an unresolved V gene and leave the rest unexplained. V and J calls and clone size are those listed in that table; D and trimming were worked out from the DNA. This specimen's table enumerates tens of thousands of clones. The ten largest make up roughly 3.8% of the sample.

The sequence was collected from a female donor in good health and CMV-seropositive. The chain links TRBV7-2 with TRBJ2-1; 7 junctional bases match TRBD1. Sequencing was carried out using PBMCs. The CDR3 amino acid sequence is: CASSLGQGSKGQFF. The nucleotide sequence reads TGTGCCAGCAGCTTAGGACAGGGATCCAAGGGGCAGTTCTTC.